This T cell receptor beta chain was sequenced in a study of type 1 and type 2 diabetes patients. At the level of the study: From PBMCs, CD4+ and CD8+ T cells were isolated by magnetic microbeads. Sequencing for the whole study yielded 18,976,912 paired-end reads.

No donor had another autoimmune disease or recent infection within four weeks. The PCR template was genomic DNA. Amplification of the beta chain CDR3 used 30 forward and 13 reverse multiplex primers. Each CDR3 protein is one row after TCRdb ran MiXCR on the multiplex PCR reads. The sample includes 250,000 or so distinct CDR3 sequences, 45% to 60% seen only once; the top ten take roughly 13%. Sequencing was done on a sample of peripheral blood mononuclear cells (PBMCs). The sequence came from a man aged 18 to 29 with type 2 diabetes.

In DNA, the CDR3 is TGTGCCAGCAGTGTTGGGGACGTCATCGATCAGTACTTC. This encodes CASSVGDVIDQYF. The genes are TRBV2 and TRBJ2-5; the D call may be TRBD1 or TRBD2 (5 bases each). Between the trimmed V and J ends, which lost 4 bases and 11 bases, there was a span of 17 bases. This CDR3 region has 13 residues. CDR1 and CDR2 (germline): SNHLY, FYNNEI.